These 28 T cell receptor beta chains share one sample of origin, sequenced in a study of identical twins. TCRdb redid the calling of the 5' RACE reads with MiXCR, one entry per CDR3 protein. The data contain under 450,000 distinct CDR3 sequences, around 20% of them seen just once; the ten biggest clones take up around 10%. Source material: naive T cells sorted from blood. These receptors all stem from a man aged 50 to 59 in good health.

The chain carries TRBV5-1 and TRBJ2-1; TRBD1 might be the D (6 bases). The CDR3 has 16 amino acids. V dropped 0 bases and J dropped 5 bases, with 15 bases sitting between them. The germline V gene encodes CDR1 SGHRS and CDR2 YFSETQ. CDR3 nucleotide sequence: TGCGCCAGCAGCTTGGAGGGGACACTGGGGAACAATGAGCAGTTCTTC. Its protein is CASSLEGTLGNNEQFF.

In this sample, this clonotype turned up a few times. CDR3 nucleotide sequence: TGCAGCGTTGAAACTAGCGGCATCCCCGGGGAGCTGTTTTTT. Its translation: CSVETSGIPGELFF. The rearrangement links TRBV29-1 to TRBJ2-2; 8 nucleotides agree with TRBD2. This CDR3 spans 14 amino acids. Germline CDR1 SQVTM, CDR2 ANQGSEA. The V gene end was trimmed by 2 bases and the J gene end by 6 bases; junction bases not matched to a gene: 5.

The rearrangement joins TRBV20-1 to TRBJ1-6, with 7 bases identical to TRBD1. J was trimmed by 9 bases and V by 0 bases; bases with no gene match: 8. Germline values: CDR1 DFQATT, CDR2 SNEGSKA (reference sequence). The CDR3 is made up of 15 amino acids. The CDR3 is CSARDRQGMGSPLHF. DNA of the CDR3: TGCAGTGCTAGAGATCGACAGGGAATGGGTTCACCCCTCCACTTT.

The rearrangement joins TRBV9 to TRBJ2-1, with 14 bases that match TRBD2. CDR1 and CDR2 (germline): SGDLS, YYNGEE. V shed 0 bases, J shed 7 bases, and the junction held 6 bases outside the gene matches. CDR3 size: 17 residues. CDR3 region: CASSVEGTSGRGNEQFF. The CDR3 nucleotides read TGTGCCAGCAGCGTAGAGGGGACTAGCGGGAGAGGGAATGAGCAGTTCTTC.

The chain combines TRBV5-1 with TRBJ2-1; D possibly corresponds to TRBD2 (7 bases). Germline V lookup: CDR1 SGHRS, CDR2 YFSETQ. V lost 2 bases and J 6 bases, leaving 12 bases between the germline ends. The length of the CDR3 is 14 residues. The CDR3 DNA follows: TGCGCCAGCAGCTTAGGGGGGGGCAGCAATGAGCAGTTCTTC. Amino acid sequence: CASSLGGGSNEQFF.

The rearrangement joins TRBV11-1 to TRBJ2-1; no clear D. Germline V gene sequence: CDR1 SGHAT, CDR2 FQDESV (reference sequence). The germline V and J ends were trimmed by 6 bases and 8 bases, with 11 bases remaining between them. The CDR3 has 12 amino acids. Written as DNA, the CDR3 is TGTGCCAGCAGGGATGTCCTGGATGAGCAGTTCTTC. Translation: CASRDVLDEQFF.

This clonotype was picked up one time. Possible read error: a much larger clone is one base away. The J gene is TRBJ2-1, the V gene TRBV5-6, with no clear D. The CDR3 is made up of 12 amino acids. Germline assignment: CDR1 SGHDT and CDR2 YYEEEE. CDR3 sequence reads: CASSLIDNKQFF. CDR3 in DNA: TGTGCCAGCAGCTTGATTGACAATAAGCAGTTCTTC.

The chain carries TRBV14 and TRBJ1-2; no reliable D call. CDR3 length equals 14 residues. V lost 3 bases to trimming and J lost 3 bases, with 11 bases between them. Germline-derived CDR1 and CDR2 are SGHDN and FVKESK. CDR3 loop: CASSHRAGYYGYTF. CDR3 nucleotides: TGTGCCAGCAGCCACCGGGCAGGCTACTATGGCTACACCTTC.

The chain recombines TRBV20-1 with TRBJ2-7; 10 nucleotides line up with TRBD2. The CDR3 spans 16 residues. The germline V gene encodes CDR1 DFQATT and CDR2 SNEGSKA (reference sequence). V dropped 0 bases and J dropped 0; count of bases not matched to a gene: 5. CDR3 residues: CSARDDTSGTSYEQYF. The CDR3 DNA is TGCAGTGCTAGAGATGACACTAGCGGGACCTCCTACGAGCAGTACTTC.

This clonotype was found once. The chain couples TRBV5-1 to TRBJ1-3; D remains unclear. The CDR3 covers 16 residues. The germline V gene has CDR1 SGHRS and CDR2 YFSETQ. V lost 3 bases and J 0 bases, leaving 13 bases between the germline ends. Here the CDR3 reads CASSYQGPSSGNTIYF. Written as DNA, the CDR3 is TGCGCCAGCAGCTACCAAGGACCGAGCTCTGGAAACACCATATATTTT.

This clonotype was detected a few times. The V and J genes are TRBV3-1 and TRBJ1-1; no clear D. V was pared by 11 bases and J by 5 bases, with 18 bases between. The CDR3 length is 13 residues. The V gene's germline CDR1 is LGHDT and CDR2 YNNKEL (reference sequence). CDR3 sequence reads: CASITGGQTEAFF. The CDR3 DNA reads TGTGCCTCCATTACGGGAGGGCAGACTGAAGCTTTCTTT.

With respect to this clonotype: A much bigger clone sits one base away, suggesting this may be a read error. The V call is TRBV7-2, the J call TRBJ2-1, with 7 nucleotides matching TRBD2. Germline CDR1 reads SGHTA; CDR2 reads FQGNSA. The V segment lost 1 base and the J segment 5 bases; nucleotides outside the gene matches: 2. CDR3 size: 14 residues. As DNA, the CDR3 is TGTGCCAGCAGCTTAGGGGGACTAAACAATGAGCAGTTCTTC. Its translation is CASSLGGLNNEQFF.

This sequence joins TRBV7-2 and TRBJ2-5; 8 nucleotides match TRBD1. Germline V CDR1 and CDR2: SGHTA, FQGNSA. The CDR3 is made up of 15 amino acids. J gave up 2 bases and V 4 bases, and 6 bases lay outside the gene matches. As DNA, the CDR3 is TGTGCCAGCAGCTCTTGGACAGGGATACAAGAGACCCAGTACTTC. This codes for CASSSWTGIQETQYF.

The sample holds many counts of this clonotype. The chain carries TRBV29-1 and TRBJ2-1; TRBD1 agrees at 7 bases. The CDR3 contains 15 residues. V gave up 7 bases and J gave up 0 bases; unmatched junction bases: 9. Germline CDR1 SQVTM, CDR2 ANQGSEA. In nucleotides, the CDR3 is TGCAGCGCCGGGGACAGAACCACCTCCTACAATGAGCAGTTCTTC. It encodes CSAGDRTTSYNEQFF.

This rearrangement joins TRBV29-1 to TRBJ2-7; 11 nucleotides line up with TRBD2. The CDR3 consists of 15 residues. CDR1 and CDR2 (germline): SQVTM, ANQGSEA. J was trimmed by 0 bases and V by 4 bases; bases with no gene match: 5. CDR3 sequence: CSVAGLAGSSYEQYF. CDR3 bases: TGCAGCGTTGCAGGACTAGCGGGTTCCTCCTACGAGCAGTACTTC.

This clonotype was detected a few times. The chain joins TRBV20-1 to TRBJ2-1, with 12 bases that match TRBD2. V lost 0 bases and J lost 8; bases outside the gene matches: 5. Germline CDR1 is DFQATT and CDR2 is SNEGSKA (reference sequence). CDR3 size: 15 residues. CDR3 residues: CSARDMLAGGHEQFF. The CDR3 nucleotides read TGCAGTGCTAGAGATATGCTAGCGGGAGGGCATGAGCAGTTCTTC.

This clonotype was counted many times. V is TRBV11-2 and J is TRBJ2-1; 9 bases fit TRBD1. The trim removed 5 bases at V and 7 bases at J, leaving 6 bases unmatched. The CDR3 sequence is 14 residues long. Looked up from germline, CDR1 is SGHAT and CDR2 is FQNNGV. CDR3 in DNA: TGTGCCAGCAGCCCTGGACAGGGGAGAAATGAGCAGTTCTTC. Its translation is CASSPGQGRNEQFF.

The chain links TRBV5-1 to TRBJ1-2; D is unresolved. V gave up 0 bases and J gave up 2 bases, with 14 bases separating them. This CDR3 spans 16 amino acids. Germline-derived CDR1 and CDR2 are SGHRS and YFSETQ. CDR3 in amino acids: CASSLDVPRTNYGYTF. As DNA, the CDR3 is TGCGCCAGCAGCTTGGACGTTCCGAGGACCAACTATGGCTACACCTTC.

This clonotype was seen a handful of times. The chain joins TRBV7-2 to TRBJ1-6; the D gene is possibly TRBD1 (6 bases). V was shortened by 1 base and J by 5 bases, with 12 bases between the two germline ends. The CDR3 has 16 amino acids. Germline CDR1 SGHTA, CDR2 FQGNSA. The CDR3 region is CASSLDSGVNNSPLHF. CDR3 DNA sequence: TGTGCCAGCAGCTTAGATTCAGGGGTTAATAATTCACCCCTCCACTTT.

V and J are TRBV20-1 and TRBJ2-3; 8 bases line up with TRBD2. The CDR3 covers 17 residues. Per germline, CDR1 DFQATT and CDR2 SNEGSKA (reference sequence). J gave up 5 bases and V 2 bases, and 15 bases lay outside the gene matches. The CDR3 sequence is CSARKPPGLAGRDTQYF. The DNA of the CDR3 is TGCAGTGCTAGAAAGCCGCCAGGATTAGCGGGAAGAGATACGCAGTATTTT.

The gene calls are TRBV21-1 and TRBJ2-7; TRBD1 reflects the table's D call only, with no check against the DNA. TRBV21-1 is a pseudogene. The CDR3 is 19 residues long. The CDR3 reads CASSKVLSGIDPLSFEQYF. The CDR3 DNA reads TGTGCCAGCAGCAAAGTGTTGTCCGGAATTGACCCCCTTTCCTTCGAGCAGTACTTC.

There are a few counts of this clonotype. The J gene is TRBJ2-1, the V gene TRBV20-1; TRBD1 matches 9 bases. The CDR3 consists of 14 residues. With 5 bases clipped from V and 7 bases from J, the junction kept 9 bases outside the gene matches. The germline gives CDR1 DFQATT, CDR2 SNEGSKA (reference sequence). For the CDR3, the DNA is TGCAGTGCTTGCTGGGAGACAGGGGGGAATGAGCAGTTCTTC. This sequence encodes CSACWETGGNEQFF.

This clonotype turned up a few times. J is TRBJ2-7 and V is TRBV6-2 or TRBV6-3, with a tentative D call TRBD1 (6 bases). From germline, CDR1 is MNHEY and CDR2 SVGEGT. Trimming left V 7 bases short and J 3 bases short, with 13 bases between. The length of the CDR3 is 13 residues. The CDR3 DNA sequence: TGTGCCAGCAATGCTGGGGGCCTCTACGAGCAGTACTTC. Translated: CASNAGGLYEQYF.

This clonotype was detected only a few times. The J gene is TRBJ2-7, the V gene TRBV5-6, with 9 bases lining up with TRBD1. J was trimmed by 3 bases and V by 4 bases; bases with no gene match: 8. Germline V CDR1 and CDR2: SGHDT, YYEEEE. The CDR3 runs to 15 residues. CDR3 sequence reads: CASSPGTGYNYEQYF. As DNA, the CDR3 is TGTGCCAGCAGCCCCGGGACAGGGTATAACTACGAGCAGTACTTC.

The J gene is TRBJ2-5, the V gene TRBV6-5; D gene uncertain. Trimming left V 2 bases short and J 2 bases short, with 12 bases between. CDR3 length equals 15 residues. Germline V CDR1 and CDR2: MNHEY, SVGAGI. The CDR3 loop is CASSYTRGVQETQYF. In DNA form, the CDR3 reads TGTGCCAGCAGTTACACCCGAGGTGTACAAGAGACCCAGTACTTC.

The DNA for the CDR3 is TGCAGCGTTGAACGAAAAGCGGGAGGGCACAATGAGCAGTTCTTC. This sequence encodes CSVERKAGGHNEQFF. The V and J genes are TRBV29-1 and TRBJ2-1, with 10 bases fitting TRBD2. Germline CDR1 and CDR2: SQVTM and ANQGSEA. The CDR3 has 15 residues. Trimming removed 2 bases from V and 5 bases from J; junction bases left unmatched: 6.

J is TRBJ2-3 and V is TRBV18; 8 nucleotides align to TRBD1. J was trimmed by 3 bases and V by 1 base; bases with no gene match: 3. The CDR3 extends over 15 amino acids. The germline V gene encodes CDR1 KGHSH and CDR2 LQKENI. Written as DNA, the CDR3 is TGTGCCAGCTCACCACTGACAGGGGTAACAGATACGCAGTATTTT. Translated: CASSPLTGVTDTQYF.

V is TRBV25-1 and J is TRBJ1-1; D ambiguous. Germline V gene sequence: CDR1 MGHDK, CDR2 SYGVNS. V was trimmed by 0 bases and J by 5 bases, leaving 7 bases between them. CDR3 size: 13 residues. The CDR3 bases are TGTGCCAGCAGTGAATATTGGAATACTGAAGCTTTCTTT. Translating it yields CASSEYWNTEAFF. Filled out from reference TRBV25-1 and TRBJ1-1, the complete variable domain reads EADIYQTPRYLVIGTGKKITLECSQTMGHDKMYWYQQDPGMELHLIHYSYGVNSTEKGDLSSESTVSRIRTEHFPLTLESARPSHTSQYLCASSEYWNTEAFFGQGTRLTVV.